This TCR beta chain was documented in a study of T cells after yellow fever vaccination. Whole-study results and caveats: It was the secondary response that reached its peak faster, day 5 versus 15, but it was weaker.

In its sample, this clonotype was seen many times. Its antigen is undetermined. Germline V gene lookup returns CDR1 SNHLY and CDR2 FYNNEI. The CDR3 loop spans 14 amino acids. V was pared by 7 bases and J by 4 bases, with 9 bases of the junction left unmatched. In making TCR cDNA, 5'RACE template switching added a universal primer site and UMIs to it. From the 5' RACE reads, TCRdb called clonotypes with MiXCR, one entry per CDR3 protein. The sample contains under 300,000 distinct CDR3 sequences, 6.9% of which appear only once. The sequence was collected from a young man who received the YFV17D yellow fever vaccine. The chain is built from TRBV2 and TRBJ2-5; TRBD2 matches 7 bases. Here the sequenced sample was CD4+ T cells sorted from PBMCs, taken 15 days after the yellow fever booster vaccination. CDR3 amino acids: CASTGEGRIETQYF. The DNA for the CDR3 is TGTGCCAGCACGGGGGAGGGTCGGATAGAGACCCAGTACTTC. Complete variable domain (other parts from reference TRBV2 and TRBJ2-5): EPEVTQTPSHQVTQMGQEVILRCVPISNHLYFYWYRQILGQKVEFLVSFYNNEISEKSEIFDDQFSVERPDGSNFTLKIRSTKLEDSAMYFCASTGEGRIETQYFGPGTRLLVL.